A selection of T cell receptor beta chains follows, all from one sample in a study of blood T cell repertoires in COVID-19. Repertoires were generated with immunoSEQ multiplex PCR, while TCRdb's copy carries only in-frame clones and drops some. The sample yields roughly 320,000 clones, roughly 85% seen once. The sequenced sample was peripheral blood. These receptors all come from a human donor in a cohort sampled during active COVID-19. CDR3s include the opening cysteine and the closing phenylalanine or tryptophan. The D gene is left open where the match is weak. A clone size is listed for some rows: how often the clone was seen (once, few, many), or a class if it is expanded.

clone_size	v_call	j_call	d_call	cdr3_nt	cdr3_aa
few	TRBV3-1/TRBV3-2	TRBJ1-1	.	TGTGCCAGCAGCCAGGGGGCTTCGGGCACTGAAGCTTTCTTT	CASSQGASGTEAFF
.	TRBV7-3	TRBJ2-5	TRBD1	TGTGCCAGCAGCTTAGACAGGGAGGAGACCCAGTACTTC	CASSLDREETQYF
once	TRBV2	TRBJ2-7	.	TGTGCCAGCAGTGAGGCTACCACAGCAGAGCAGTACTTC	CASSEATTAEQYF
.	TRBV4-2	TRBJ1-1	.	TGTGCCAGCAGCCAAGGGGGGCGAGAAAACACTGAAGCTTTCTTT	CASSQGGRENTEAFF
.	TRBV9	TRBJ2-7	.	TGTGCCAGCAGCGTAGACAGGGAAGGCGAGCAGTACTTC	CASSVDREGEQYF
.	TRBV5-4	TRBJ1-2	.	TGTGCCAGCAGCCTCGACCCAGGACAGATTAACTATGGCTACACCTTC	CASSLDPGQINYGYTF
.	TRBV7-2	TRBJ2-3	TRBD2	TGTGCCAGCAGCCATCGACTAGCGGGGGGGCCGGATACGCAGTATTTT	CASSHRLAGGPDTQYF
.	TRBV12-3/TRBV12-4	TRBJ2-7	.	TGTGCCAGCAGTTTCGCAGCGGCCTACGAGCAGTACTTC	CASSFAAAYEQYF
.	TRBV5-1	TRBJ2-2	TRBD2	TGCGCCAGCAGCTTGCTAGCGGGGGGGCAAGTCACCGGGGAGCTGTTTTTT	CASSLLAGGQVTGELFF
.	TRBV25-1	TRBJ1-1	TRBD1	TGTGCCAGCAGTGAGGGGACAGGTAAAGACACTGAAGCTTTCTTT	CASSEGTGKDTEAFF
.	TRBV24-1	TRBJ2-2	TRBD1	TGTGCCACCAGTGATCCTGGGACAGGGGGGACCGGGGAGCTGTTTTTT	CATSDPGTGGTGELFF
.	TRBV7-3	TRBJ2-1	TRBD1	TGTGCCAGCAGCTTACTGACAGGGTATGAGCAGTTCTTC	CASSLLTGYEQFF
.	TRBV13	TRBJ2-7	.	TGTGCCAGCAGTTCACTTGGACACTCCTACGAGCAGTACTTC	CASSSLGHSYEQYF
.	TRBV18	TRBJ1-2	.	TGTGCCAGCTCACCAACAGGGCTAAACTATGGCTACACCTTC	CASSPTGLNYGYTF
.	TRBV14	TRBJ2-7	.	TGTGCCAGCAGCCGGATAGCGAACTACGAGCAGTACTTC	CASSRIANYEQYF
.	TRBV12-3/TRBV12-4	TRBJ2-7	.	TGTGCCAGCAGGCGGGATTCCTCCTACGAGCAGTACTTC	CASRRDSSYEQYF
.	TRBV27	TRBJ1-2	.	TGTGCCAGCAGTTTATCAATTGCTGCGGATGGCTACACCTTC	CASSLSIAADGYTF
few	TRBV9	TRBJ2-3	TRBD2	TGTGCCAGCACCCTTACTAGCGGAGGCACAGATACGCAGTATTTT	CASTLTSGGTDTQYF
.	TRBV3-1/TRBV3-2	TRBJ1-2	.	TGTGCCAGCAGCCTATATAGCCGGGTGGACTATGGCTACACCTTC	CASSLYSRVDYGYTF
.	TRBV27	TRBJ1-1	.	TGTGCCAGCAGTTTATCTACTCGGACAGACGAAGCTTTCTTT	CASSLSTRTDEAFF
few	TRBV6-1	TRBJ2-7	.	TGTGCCAGCAGTGAAGTCACCTACGAGCAGTACTTC	CASSEVTYEQYF
.	TRBV9	TRBJ2-2	TRBD2	TGTGCCAGCGGTAGCGGGGGCCTAAACGGGGAGCTGTTTTTT	CASGSGGLNGELFF
once	TRBV7-9	TRBJ1-2	.	TGTGCCAGCAGCACACAATACGACAGGAAACTCTATGGCTACACCTTC	CASSTQYDRKLYGYTF
once	TRBV7-2	TRBJ2-2	TRBD2	TGTGCCAGCAGCTTTAAGCGGGGGCACACCGGGGAGCTGTTTTTT	CASSFKRGHTGELFF
.	TRBV4-2	TRBJ2-3	TRBD2	TGTGCCAGCAGCCAAGTAGCGGGGGATACGCAGTATTTT	CASSQVAGDTQYF
.	TRBV7-2	TRBJ1-5	TRBD1	TGTGCCAGCAGCGAGGGGGCAGGGTTAATTAGCAATCAGCCCCAGCATTTT	CASSEGAGLISNQPQHF
.	TRBV5-1	TRBJ2-1	.	TGCGCCAGCAGCCTGACCGACAGGGAGCAGTTCTTC	CASSLTDREQFF
.	TRBV10-1	TRBJ2-2	TRBD2	TGCGCCAGCAGTGAGTCCCGGGGGGGGTCCGCCGGGGAGCTGTTTTTT	CASSESRGGSAGELFF
.	TRBV5-1	TRBJ2-3	.	TGCGCCACCTCGCGTCAACTAGATTCGACGCAGTATTTT	CATSRQLDSTQYF
once	TRBV30	TRBJ1-5	.	TGTGCCTGGAGTCCCCATGGCGGGACCCAGCATTTT	CAWSPHGGTQHF
few	TRBV5-6	TRBJ1-3	.	TGTGCCAGCAGCTTGGCGGTTGTTCACTCTGGAAACACCATATATTTT	CASSLAVVHSGNTIYF
.	TRBV19	TRBJ2-1	TRBD1	TGTGCCAGTAGTTACCGGGACAGGGATTACAATGAGCAGTTCTTC	CASSYRDRDYNEQFF
.	TRBV4-2	TRBJ2-7	TRBD1	TGTGCCAGCAGCCATTCCTCGGGACAGGGAGGGATCTACGAGCAGTACTTC	CASSHSSGQGGIYEQYF
.	TRBV18	TRBJ2-1	.	TGTGCCAGCGCTGACAGGGTGGGGGGCCTAGAGAATGAGCAGTTCTTC	CASADRVGGLENEQFF
.	TRBV20-1	TRBJ2-7	.	TGCAGTGCCCGACCCGGGGGTGAGCAGTACTTC	CSARPGGEQYF
.	TRBV6-5	TRBJ2-2	.	TGTGCCAGCAGTTACTCTGCTATTCCCGGGGAGCTGTTTTTT	CASSYSAIPGELFF
.	TRBV30	TRBJ2-3	TRBD2	TGTGCCTTGGGACTAGCGGCTTACACAGATACGCAGTATTTT	CALGLAAYTDTQYF
.	TRBV24-1	TRBJ2-1	TRBD2	TGTGCCACCAGTGATTTAGCTAGCGGGGGGGAGGAGCAGTTCTTC	CATSDLASGGEEQFF
.	TRBV7-9	TRBJ2-3	.	TGTGCCAGCAGCCCGGGGGAAACCCTCACAGATACGCAGTATTTT	CASSPGETLTDTQYF
.	TRBV7-9	TRBJ1-1	.	TGTGCCAGCAGCCCCCGACAGGTGGGGAACACTGAAGCTTTCTTT	CASSPRQVGNTEAFF
.	TRBV4-2	TRBJ1-2	TRBD1	TGTGCCAGCAGCCAAGCCCATCGACAGGGGAACTATGGCTACACCTTC	CASSQAHRQGNYGYTF
.	TRBV23-1	TRBJ1-2	.	TGCGCCAGCACCAATGGGGGGGGTAAGGGACCTAACTATGGCTACACCTTC	CASTNGGGKGPNYGYTF
.	TRBV7-9	TRBJ1-1	.	TGTGCCAGCAGCTTAGCTTCAGGCACCACTGAAGCTTTCTTT	CASSLASGTTEAFF
.	TRBV27	TRBJ2-7	TRBD2	TGTGCCAGCAGAGGGGACTACCTAAGGGACGAGCAGTACTTC	CASRGDYLRDEQYF
.	TRBV30	TRBJ1-4	TRBD1	TGTGCCTGGAGTGTACAGGGGTTTAGGGGTGAAAAACTGTTTTTT	CAWSVQGFRGEKLFF
.	TRBV5-5	TRBJ1-3	.	TGTGCCAGCAGCTTGGGCAGCTCTGGAAACACCATATATTTT	CASSLGSSGNTIYF
once	TRBV11-2	TRBJ2-1	.	TGTGCCAGCAGCTTAGGTTTTAGCGGAGGGAATGAGCAGTTCTTC	CASSLGFSGGNEQFF
few	TRBV4-1	TRBJ1-5	TRBD1	TGCGCCAGCAGCCAAGATCAGGGGGCCGAGCAGCCCCAGCATTTT	CASSQDQGAEQPQHF
.	TRBV19	TRBJ1-2	TRBD1	TGTGCCAGTAGTAGCTTATTGTCGTCAGGGGGCGCAGGTGGCTACACCTTC	CASSSLLSSGGAGGYTF
once	TRBV10-1	TRBJ2-2	TRBD1	TGCGCCAGCAGTGGGCCGGGACAGGGGAACGGGGAGCTGTTTTTT	CASSGPGQGNGELFF
.	TRBV11-2	TRBJ1-1	.	TGTGCCATACAGCTTAGACAGAGTGAAGCTTTCTTT	CAIQLRQSEAFF
few	TRBV19	TRBJ2-7	TRBD1	TGTGCCAGTGGGGGACAGGAGAGCTCCTACGAGCAGTACTTC	CASGGQESSYEQYF
few	TRBV6-4	TRBJ1-2	.	TGTGCCAGCAGTTCGCGGGGGTCTCCGGACGTCTATGGCTACACCTTC	CASSSRGSPDVYGYTF
once	TRBV6-6	TRBJ1-1	.	TGTGCCAGCATTAGGGGTGAAGCTTTCTTT	CASIRGEAFF
.	TRBV11-3	TRBJ2-3	TRBD2	TGTGCCAGCAGCTTGACTAGCGGGGGGGCGAAAGATACGCAGTATTTT	CASSLTSGGAKDTQYF